The source of this T cell receptor (beta chain) is a study of T cell repertoires in cytomegalovirus infection. TCRdb passed the reads through MiXCR, listing each CDR3 protein once. Here the sample spans about 830,000 distinct CDR3 sequences, approximately 32% being singletons. Germline V CDR1 and CDR2: MNHEY, SMNVEV (reference sequence). V was shortened by 5 bases and J by 4 bases, with 12 bases between the two germline ends. The CDR3 covers 14 residues. There are many counts of this clonotype. Its antigen is unidentified. The V call is TRBV27, the J call TRBJ1-5, with D unresolved. This sample comprised cultured CD8+ T cells from PBMCs, obtained from culture after CMV antigen stimulation. This clonotype was obtained from a human donor in good health (CMV status not recorded). Some clones in this sample may be carry-over from other donors' samples. The CDR3 sequence: CASSLGRLNQPQHF. The CDR3 DNA is TGTGCCAGCAGTCTTGGACGGCTAAATCAGCCCCAGCATTTT.